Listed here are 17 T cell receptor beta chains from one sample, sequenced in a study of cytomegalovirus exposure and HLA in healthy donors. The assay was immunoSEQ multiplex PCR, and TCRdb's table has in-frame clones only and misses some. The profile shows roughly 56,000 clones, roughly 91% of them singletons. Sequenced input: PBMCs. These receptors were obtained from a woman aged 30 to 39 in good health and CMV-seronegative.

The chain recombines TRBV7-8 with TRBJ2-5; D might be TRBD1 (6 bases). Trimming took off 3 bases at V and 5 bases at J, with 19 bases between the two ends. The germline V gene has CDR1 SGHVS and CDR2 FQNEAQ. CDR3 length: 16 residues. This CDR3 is CASSFHRQARGETQYF. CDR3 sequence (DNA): TGTGCCAGCAGCTTCCACAGACAGGCCAGGGGTGAGACCCAGTACTTC.

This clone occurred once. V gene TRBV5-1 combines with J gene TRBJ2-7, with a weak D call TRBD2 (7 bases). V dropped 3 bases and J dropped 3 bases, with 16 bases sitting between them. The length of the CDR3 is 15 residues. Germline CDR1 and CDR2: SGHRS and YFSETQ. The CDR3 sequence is CASSWGGGPDYEQYF. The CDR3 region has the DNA TGCGCCAGCAGCTGGGGGGGCGGTCCTGACTACGAGCAGTACTTC.

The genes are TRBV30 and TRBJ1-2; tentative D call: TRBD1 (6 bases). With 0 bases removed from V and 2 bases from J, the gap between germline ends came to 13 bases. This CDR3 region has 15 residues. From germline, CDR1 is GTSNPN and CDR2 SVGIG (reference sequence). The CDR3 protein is CAWSVGTTHNYGYTF. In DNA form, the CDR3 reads TGTGCCTGGAGTGTAGGGACAACCCACAACTATGGCTACACCTTC.

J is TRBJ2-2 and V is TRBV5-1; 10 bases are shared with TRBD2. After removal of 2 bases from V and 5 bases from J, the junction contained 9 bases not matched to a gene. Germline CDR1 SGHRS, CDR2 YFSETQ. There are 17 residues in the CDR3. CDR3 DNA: TGCGCCAGCAGCTTTCGAGCGGGAGGGTCGTCTACCGGGGAGCTGTTTTTT. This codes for CASSFRAGGSSTGELFF.

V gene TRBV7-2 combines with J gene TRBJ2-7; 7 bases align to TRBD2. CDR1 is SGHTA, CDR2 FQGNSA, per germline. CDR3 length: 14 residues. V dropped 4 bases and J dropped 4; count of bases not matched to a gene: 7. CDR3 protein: CASSSLAVLYEQYF. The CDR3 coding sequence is TGTGCCAGCAGCTCGCTAGCGGTACTTTACGAGCAGTACTTC.

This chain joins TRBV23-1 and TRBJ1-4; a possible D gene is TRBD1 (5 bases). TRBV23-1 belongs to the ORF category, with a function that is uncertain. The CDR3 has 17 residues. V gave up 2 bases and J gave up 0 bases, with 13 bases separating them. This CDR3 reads CASSQAPDSATNEKLFF. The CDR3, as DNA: TGCGCCAGCAGTCAAGCGCCTGACAGTGCAACTAATGAAAAACTGTTTTTT.

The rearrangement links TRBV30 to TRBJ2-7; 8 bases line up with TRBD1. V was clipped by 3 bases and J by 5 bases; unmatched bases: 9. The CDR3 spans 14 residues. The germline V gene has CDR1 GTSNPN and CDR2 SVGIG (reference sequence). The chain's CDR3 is CAWRSMGQANEQYF. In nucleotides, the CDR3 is TGTGCCTGGAGGTCGATGGGACAGGCCAACGAGCAGTACTTC.

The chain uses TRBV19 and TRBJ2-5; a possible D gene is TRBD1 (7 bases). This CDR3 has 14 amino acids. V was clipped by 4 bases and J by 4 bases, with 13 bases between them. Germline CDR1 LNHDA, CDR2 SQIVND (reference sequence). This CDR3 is CASSKQGGAETQYF. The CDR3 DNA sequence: TGTGCCAGTAGTAAGCAGGGGGGTGCAGAGACCCAGTACTTC.

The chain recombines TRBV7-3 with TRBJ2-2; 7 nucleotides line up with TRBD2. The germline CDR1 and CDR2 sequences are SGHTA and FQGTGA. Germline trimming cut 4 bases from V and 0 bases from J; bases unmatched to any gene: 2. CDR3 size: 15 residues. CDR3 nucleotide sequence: TGTGCCAGCAGCTCTAGCGGATCGAACACCGGGGAGCTGTTTTTT. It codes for CASSSSGSNTGELFF. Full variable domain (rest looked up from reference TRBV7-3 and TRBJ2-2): GAGVSQTPSNKVTEKGKYVELRCDPISGHTALYWYRQSLGQGPEFLIYFQGTGAADDSGLPNDRFFAVRPEGSVSTLKIQRTERGDSAVYLCASSSSGSNTGELFFGEGSRLTVL.

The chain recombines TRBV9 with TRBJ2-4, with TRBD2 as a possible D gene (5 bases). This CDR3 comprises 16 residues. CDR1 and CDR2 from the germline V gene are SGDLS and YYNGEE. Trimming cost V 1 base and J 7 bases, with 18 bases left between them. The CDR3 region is CASSVRSEGSGNIQYF. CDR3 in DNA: TGTGCCAGCAGCGTAAGATCAGAGGGCAGTGGGAACATTCAGTACTTC.

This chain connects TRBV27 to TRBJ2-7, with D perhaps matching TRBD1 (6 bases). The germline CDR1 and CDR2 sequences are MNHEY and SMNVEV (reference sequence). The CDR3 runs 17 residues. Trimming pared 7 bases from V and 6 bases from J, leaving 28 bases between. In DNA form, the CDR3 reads TGTGCCAGCACCTTAGACCTAACAGGGAGTTTGGAGTGCGAGCAGTACTTC. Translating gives CASTLDLTGSLECEQYF.

The CDR3, as DNA: TGTGCCAGCAGCTTGGATCTAGCGGGAGGCTACGAGCAGTACTTC. This gives the protein CASSLDLAGGYEQYF. The V and J genes are TRBV5-5 and TRBJ2-7; 11 nucleotides align to TRBD2. The germline gives CDR1 SGHKS, CDR2 YYEKEE (reference sequence). Unmatched junction bases numbered 2, after V lost 0 bases and J lost 3 bases. CDR3 length equals 15 residues.

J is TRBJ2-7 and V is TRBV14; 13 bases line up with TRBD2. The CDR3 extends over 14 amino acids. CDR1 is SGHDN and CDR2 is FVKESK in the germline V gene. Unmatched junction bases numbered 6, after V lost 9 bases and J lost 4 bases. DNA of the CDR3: TGTGCCAGTACCTGGACTAGCGGGAGATACGAGCAGTACTTC. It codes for CASTWTSGRYEQYF.

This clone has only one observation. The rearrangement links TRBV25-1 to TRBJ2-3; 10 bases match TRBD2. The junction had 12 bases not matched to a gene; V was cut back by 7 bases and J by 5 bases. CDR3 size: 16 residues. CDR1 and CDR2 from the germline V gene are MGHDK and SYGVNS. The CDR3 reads CASTIFLAGVKDTQYF. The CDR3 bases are TGTGCCAGCACAATTTTCCTAGCGGGAGTAAAAGATACGCAGTATTTT.

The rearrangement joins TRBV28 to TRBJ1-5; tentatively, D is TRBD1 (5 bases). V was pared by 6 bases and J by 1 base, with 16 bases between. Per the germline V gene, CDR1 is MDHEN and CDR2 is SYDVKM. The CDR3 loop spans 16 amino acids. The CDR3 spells CASRNRTLTSNQPQHF. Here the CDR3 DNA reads TGTGCCAGCAGGAACAGGACACTGACGAGCAATCAGCCCCAGCATTTT.

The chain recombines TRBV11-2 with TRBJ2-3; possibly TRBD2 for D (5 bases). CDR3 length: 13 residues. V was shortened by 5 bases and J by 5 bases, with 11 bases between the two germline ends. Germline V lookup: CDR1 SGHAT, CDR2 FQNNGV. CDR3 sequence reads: CASSTGIGDTQYF. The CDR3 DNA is TGTGCCAGCAGCACCGGGATCGGAGATACGCAGTATTTT. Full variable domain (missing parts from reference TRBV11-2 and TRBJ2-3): EAGVAQSPRYKIIEKRQSVAFWCNPISGHATLYWYQQILGQGPKLLIQFQNNGVVDDSQLPKDRFSAERLKGVDSTLKIQPAKLEDSAVYLCASSTGIGDTQYFGPGTRLTVL.

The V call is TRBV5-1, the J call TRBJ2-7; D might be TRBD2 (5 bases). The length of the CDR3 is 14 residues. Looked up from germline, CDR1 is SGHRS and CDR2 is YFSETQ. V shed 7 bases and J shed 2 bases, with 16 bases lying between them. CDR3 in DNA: TGCGCCAGCTCCCCGGAGGCAGGCCCCTACGAGCAGTACTTC. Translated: CASSPEAGPYEQYF. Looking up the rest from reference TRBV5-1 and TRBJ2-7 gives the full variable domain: KAGVTQTPRYLIKTRGQQVTLSCSPISGHRSVSWYQQTPGQGLQFLFEYFSETQRNKGNFPGRFSGRQFSNSRSEMNVSTLELGDSALYLCASSPEAGPYEQYFGPGTRLTVT.